The TCR beta chain described here comes from a study of neurological immune-mediated disorders. Points from the study as a whole: Private repertoires in all groups were suggested, as expanded clones shared no CDR3 amino acid sequences across subjects. While HTLV-1-associated myelopathy showed the greatest TCR clonal expansion, multiple sclerosis showed the least, falling below healthy controls.

Time point denoted: technical triplicate 2. Sorted libraries came from 950,000 to 1,000,000 CD4+ or CD8+ T cells. This clonotype has a handful of counts. Its specificity is not known. A 10-nucleotide random UMI tagged transcripts in template-switch 5'RACE cDNA synthesis. TCRdb used MiXCR to reprocess the 5' RACE reads, holding one entry per CDR3 protein. The data show about 31,000 distinct CDR3 sequences, about an eighth seen once. The receptor was isolated from a female donor with HTLV-1-associated myelopathy (HAM/TSP). The sample taken for sequencing was CD4+ T cells from blood.

CDR3 sequence: CASSYRGDLYNEQFF. The CDR3 DNA sequence: TGTGCCAGCAGCTATCGAGGCGACCTATACAATGAGCAGTTCTTC. The rearrangement uses TRBV9 and TRBJ2-1; D gene ambiguous. Trimming took off 4 bases at V and 4 bases at J, with 15 bases between the two ends. The CDR3 has 15 residues. Per germline, CDR1 SGDLS and CDR2 YYNGEE.